This T cell receptor beta chain was captured in a study of type 1 and type 2 diabetes patients. Study-wide points: Groups were not age- or gender-matched, which may bias interpretation. A median of one highly-expanded CD4+ clone, covering roughly 4% of reads, occurred in type 2 diabetes.

V shed 4 bases and J shed 0 bases, with 18 bases lying between them. Germline V CDR1 and CDR2: MGHRA, YSYEKL. This CDR3 has 17 amino acids. The PCR template was genomic DNA. A primer set of 30 forward and 13 reverse primers amplified the CDR3. TCRdb fed the multiplex PCR reads into MiXCR, producing one record per CDR3 protein. This table holds fewer than 300,000 distinct CDR3 sequences, roughly 50% found once. Approximately 9.5 milliliters of peripheral blood were collected from each participant. As regards this clonotype: What it binds is not known.

The rearrangement links TRBV4-1 to TRBJ1-2, with D uncertain. Material: peripheral blood mononuclear cells (PBMCs). The source of this sequence is a man in his late teens or twenties with type 2 diabetes. CDR3 sequence: CASSRTSTVLTNYGYTF. CDR3 nucleotide sequence: TGCGCCAGCAGCCGTACCTCTACAGTCCTCACTAACTATGGCTACACCTTC.